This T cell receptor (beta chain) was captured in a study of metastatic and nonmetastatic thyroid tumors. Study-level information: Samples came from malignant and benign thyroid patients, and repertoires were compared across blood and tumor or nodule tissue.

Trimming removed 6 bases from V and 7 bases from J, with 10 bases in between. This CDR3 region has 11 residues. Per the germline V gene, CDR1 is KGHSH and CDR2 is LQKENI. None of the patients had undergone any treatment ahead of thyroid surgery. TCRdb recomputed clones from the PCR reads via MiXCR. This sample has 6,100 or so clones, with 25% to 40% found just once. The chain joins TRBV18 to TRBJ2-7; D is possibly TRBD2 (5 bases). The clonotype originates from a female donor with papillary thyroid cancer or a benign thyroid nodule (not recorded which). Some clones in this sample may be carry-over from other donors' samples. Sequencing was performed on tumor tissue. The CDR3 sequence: CASSFTGEQYF. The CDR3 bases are TGTGCCAGCTCCTTTACGGGGGAGCAGTACTTC.